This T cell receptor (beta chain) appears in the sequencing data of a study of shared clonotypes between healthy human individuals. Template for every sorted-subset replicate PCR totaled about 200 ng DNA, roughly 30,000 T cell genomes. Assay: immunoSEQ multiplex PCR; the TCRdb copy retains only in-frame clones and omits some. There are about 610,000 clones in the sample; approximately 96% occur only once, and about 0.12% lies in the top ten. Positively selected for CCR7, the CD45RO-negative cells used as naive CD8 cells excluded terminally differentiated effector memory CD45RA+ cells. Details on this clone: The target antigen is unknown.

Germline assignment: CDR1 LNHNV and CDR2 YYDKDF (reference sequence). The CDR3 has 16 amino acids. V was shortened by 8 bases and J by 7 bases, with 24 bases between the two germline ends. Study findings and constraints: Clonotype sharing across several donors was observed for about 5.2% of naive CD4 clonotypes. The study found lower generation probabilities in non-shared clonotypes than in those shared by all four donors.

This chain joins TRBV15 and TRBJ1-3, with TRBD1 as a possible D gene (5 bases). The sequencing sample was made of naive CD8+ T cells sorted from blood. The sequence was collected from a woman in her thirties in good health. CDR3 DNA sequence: TGTGCCACCGTAGCCCGCCTGGGACTCTCTTCTAACACCATATATTTT. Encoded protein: CATVARLGLSSNTIYF.